These 20 T cell receptor beta chains originate from one sample sequenced in a study of radiotherapy plus CTLA-4 blockade in lung cancer. The table came from immunoSEQ multiplex PCR; TCRdb's copy has only in-frame clones and leaves some out. The data hold tens of thousands of clones, with 50% to 70% observed a single time. The sample consisted of peripheral blood, taken from a patient treated with radiotherapy plus ipilimumab. These receptors were taken from a human donor with non-small cell lung cancer who had a partial response to radiotherapy plus ipilimumab.

The J gene is TRBJ1-2, the V gene TRBV6-1, with TRBD1 matching over 9 bases. The germline V gene encodes CDR1 MNHNS and CDR2 SASEGT. Germline trimming cut 4 bases from V and 2 bases from J; bases unmatched to any gene: 2. This CDR3 is built from 14 residues. CDR3 sequence (DNA): TGTGCCAGCAGTGTCGACAGGGGGAACTATGGCTACACCTTC. As protein: CASSVDRGNYGYTF.

This chain joins TRBV11-3 and TRBJ2-1; TRBD2 matches at 8 bases. The V gene's germline CDR1 is SGHNT and CDR2 YENEEA. CDR3 length: 15 residues. With 5 bases clipped from V and 5 bases from J, the junction kept 8 bases outside the gene matches. The CDR3 coding sequence is TGTGCCAGCAGCCCAGAGAGCGGGGGTAACAATGAGCAGTTCTTC. Amino acids: CASSPESGGNNEQFF. The full variable domain, with the rest looked up from reference TRBV11-3 and TRBJ2-1, is EAGVVQSPRYKIIEKKQPVAFWCNPISGHNTLYWYLQNLGQGPELLIRYENEEAVDDSQLPKDRFSAERLKGVDSTLKIQPAELGDSAVYLCASSPESGGNNEQFFGPGTRLTVL.

The sample holds a few counts of this clone. Given the absence of the conserved phenylalanine or tryptophan at the CDR3 end, a read error is likely. No DNA is shown, since the ends of the CDR3 on it are uncertain; the CDR3 is the one TCRdb lists. The J gene is TRBJ2-3, the V gene TRBV11-2; the DNA was not used to check the table's D call, TRBD2. The CDR3 spans 11 residues, counting both ends. CDR1 and CDR2 (germline): SGHAT, FQNNGV. CDR3 amino acids: CASSLARDFLL.

This chain uses TRBV27 with TRBJ2-3, with 9 positions matching TRBD2. The CDR3 runs to 16 residues. The germline V gene has CDR1 MNHEY and CDR2 SMNVEV (reference sequence). V lost 0 bases, J lost 8 bases, and 9 bases stayed unmatched. Written as DNA, the CDR3 is TGTGCCAGCAGTTTATCTGGGCTAGCGGGAAGAGGTACGCAGTATTTT. It codes for CASSLSGLAGRGTQYF.

The chain combines TRBV6-1 with TRBJ1-5, with D tentatively TRBD1 (6 bases). Trimming left V 6 bases short and J 6 bases short, with 15 bases between. Per the germline V gene, CDR1 is MNHNS and CDR2 is SASEGT. CDR3 size: 14 residues. The chain's CDR3 is CASRPGHNSQPQHF. The CDR3 DNA is TGTGCCAGCAGACCGGGACACAACAGTCAGCCCCAGCATTTT.

The chain recombines TRBV11-1 with TRBJ2-7; TRBD1 might be the D (5 bases). V dropped 7 bases and J dropped 0 bases, with 25 bases sitting between them. This CDR3 has 18 amino acids. Germline V CDR1 and CDR2: SGHAT, FQDESV (reference sequence). The CDR3 reads CASMGSKGKKGYSYEQYF. The CDR3 nucleotides are TGTGCCAGCATGGGCAGTAAGGGGAAGAAAGGGTACTCCTACGAGCAGTACTTC.

The gene calls are TRBV5-6 and TRBJ2-5; 8 nucleotides match TRBD1. The CDR3 extends over 13 amino acids. Germline CDR1 is SGHDT and CDR2 is YYEEEE. The ends lost 4 bases at V and 4 bases at J; junction bases unmatched: 3. The CDR3 is CASSKTGGETQYF. The CDR3 DNA sequence: TGTGCCAGCAGCAAAACAGGGGGAGAGACCCAGTACTTC.

On this clone itself: This CDR3 fails to terminate in the conserved phenylalanine or tryptophan, so it likely reflects a read error. The chain is built from TRBV7-9 and TRBJ1-2; no clear D gene. The CDR3 length is 11 residues. V shed 2 bases and J shed 8 bases, with 6 bases lying between them. The germline V gene has CDR1 SEHNR and CDR2 FQNEAQ (reference sequence). The CDR3 here is CASSLIRGYTL. DNA of the CDR3: TGTGCCAGCAGCTTAATAAGGGGCTACACCCTC.

The chain links TRBV5-8 to TRBJ1-1, with D possibly being TRBD1 (5 bases). This CDR3 contains 14 residues. The V gene's germline CDR1 is SGHTS and CDR2 YDEGEE. Trimming left V 0 bases short and J 2 bases short, with 8 bases between. The CDR3 nucleotides are TGTGCCAGCAGCTTGGGGGGGGGAAACACTGAAGCTTTCTTT. It codes for CASSLGGGNTEAFF. The entire variable domain, with the rest obtained from reference TRBV5-8 and TRBJ1-1, is as follows: EAGVTQSPTHLIKTRGQQATLRCSPISGHTSVYWYQQALGLGLQFLLWYDEGEERNRGNFPPRFSGRQFPNYSSELNVNALELEDSALYLCASSLGGGNTEAFFGQGTRLTVV.

Of note for this clone: Other nucleotide sequences from this sample produce the same CDR3. The chain recombines TRBV20-1 with TRBJ2-3; D unresolved. The CDR3 is 11 amino acids. Trimming shortened V by 6 bases and J by 6 bases, and 10 bases separated the two germline ends. Germline CDR1 DFQATT, CDR2 SNEGSKA (reference sequence). The CDR3 DNA is TGCAGTGCACCTACCGCGGATACGCAGTATTTT. It codes for CSAPTADTQYF.

This sequence joins TRBV10-3 and TRBJ1-6, with 9 bases lining up with TRBD1. This CDR3 is built from 15 residues. Trimming cost V 6 bases and J 6 bases; bases outside gene matches: 6. Per germline, CDR1 ENHRY and CDR2 SYGVKD. The CDR3 DNA reads TGTGCCATCAGACCGGGACAGGGCCTTAATTCACCCCTCCACTTT. Its protein product is CAIRPGQGLNSPLHF.

This clone was seen a handful of times. CDR3 sequence reads: CASSDSGQGSYEQYF. CDR3 sequence (DNA): TGTGCCAGCAGCGACTCGGGACAGGGGTCCTACGAGCAGTACTTC. The chain has TRBV5-6 and TRBJ2-7, with 10 bases aligning to TRBD1. This CDR3 comprises 15 residues. Germline V gives CDR1 SGHDT, CDR2 YYEEEE. The junction had 5 bases not matched to a gene; V was cut back by 4 bases and J by 1 base.

The CDR3 nucleotides are TGTGCCAGCAGCGAACAGGCCCAAGAGACCCAGTACTTC. Protein: CASSEQAQETQYF. The J gene is TRBJ2-5, the V gene TRBV9; D is possibly TRBD1 (5 bases). Deletions cut 3 bases from V and 1 base from J, with 7 bases between. The CDR3 length is 13 residues. Germline V gives CDR1 SGDLS, CDR2 YYNGEE.

The rearrangement links TRBV11-2 to TRBJ2-1; TRBD2 aligns across 14 bases. This CDR3 has 15 amino acids. Germline trimming cut 3 bases from V and 13 bases from J; bases unmatched to any gene: 8. Germline V gene sequence: CDR1 SGHAT, CDR2 FQNNGV. The CDR3: CASSFLRLAGGVQFF. CDR3 coding DNA: TGTGCCAGCAGCTTCCTGCGACTAGCGGGAGGGGTACAGTTCTTC.

This rearrangement joins TRBV12-5 to TRBJ1-2, with 8 bases lining up with TRBD1. The length of the CDR3 is 13 residues. Germline V gives CDR1 LGHNT, CDR2 FRNRAP. The junction had 1 base not matched to a gene; V was cut back by 0 bases and J by 7 bases. The CDR3 loop reads CASGLVRGLGYTF. The CDR3, as DNA: TGTGCTAGTGGTTTGGTCAGGGGGCTTGGCTACACCTTC. The full variable domain, with the rest looked up from reference TRBV12-5 and TRBJ1-2, is DARVTQTPRHKVTEMGQEVTMRCQPILGHNTVFWYRQTMMQGLELLAYFRNRAPLDDSGMPKDRFSAEMPDATLATLKIQPSEPRDSAVYFCASGLVRGLGYTFGSGTRLTVV.

The chain carries TRBV6-1 and TRBJ1-2; no firm D call. Trimming took off 3 bases at V and 6 bases at J, with 8 bases between the two ends. This CDR3 has 12 residues. In germline, CDR1 is MNHNS, CDR2 SASEGT. CDR3: CASSDRRHGYTF. The CDR3 DNA follows: TGTGCCAGCAGTGACAGGAGGCATGGCTACACCTTC.

This sequence joins TRBV4-2 and TRBJ1-5; 9 bases are a match to TRBD1. The CDR3 runs to 16 residues. CDR1 and CDR2 (germline): LGHNA, YNFKEQ. V lost 4 bases, J lost 5 bases, and 9 bases stayed unmatched. CDR3 coding DNA: TGTGCCAGCAGCCCCCAGGCGGGACAGGGAGATCAGCCCCAGCATTTT. It is translated as CASSPQAGQGDQPQHF.

This clone showed up many times. This chain links TRBV7-3 with TRBJ1-5; D gene uncertain. From germline, CDR1 is SGHTA and CDR2 FQGTGA. The CDR3 has 14 residues. V was trimmed by 8 bases and J by 4 bases, leaving 15 bases between them. This CDR3 reads CASCREPQNQPQHF. The CDR3 nucleotides read TGTGCCAGCTGCCGGGAACCACAAAATCAGCCCCAGCATTTT.

V and J are TRBV7-8 and TRBJ1-4; the D is unclear. Trimming took off 2 bases at V and 0 bases at J, with 10 bases between the two ends. Germline V gene lookup returns CDR1 SGHVS and CDR2 FQNEAQ. The CDR3 spans 16 residues. The CDR3 reads CASSLRGSATNEKLFF. The CDR3 region has the DNA TGTGCCAGCAGCTTACGAGGCAGCGCAACTAATGAAAAACTGTTTTTT.

The chain joins TRBV5-4 to TRBJ2-1, with 13 bases matching TRBD2. J lost 10 bases, V lost 0 bases, and 4 bases had no gene match. The CDR3 spans 15 residues. Germline CDR1 is SGHNT and CDR2 is YYREEE (reference sequence). As DNA, the CDR3 is TGTGCCAGCAGCTTGGGGACTAGCGGGAGCTGGGAGCAGTTCTTC. Its translation: CASSLGTSGSWEQFF.